Each of the 15 T cell receptor beta chains below was sequenced from the same sample in a study of T cell repertoires in cytomegalovirus infection. From the reads, TCRdb called clonotypes with MiXCR, one entry per CDR3 protein. The table shows approximately 500,000 distinct CDR3 sequences, with roughly 29% occurring only once. The sample comprised PBMCs. These receptors were collected from a human donor in good health (CMV status not recorded). Some clones in this sample may be carry-over from other donors' samples.

V is TRBV20-1 and J is TRBJ1-5; possible D gene TRBD1, 5 bases. The germline V gene has CDR1 DFQATT and CDR2 SNEGSKA (reference sequence). The CDR3 contains 15 residues. Deletions cut 6 bases from V and 0 bases from J, with 15 bases between. CDR3 in DNA: TGCAGTGCCCGGGGCAGGGAGTATAGCAATCAGCCCCAGCATTTT. Translated: CSARGREYSNQPQHF.

This clonotype was seen only a few times. This chain uses TRBV6-5 with TRBJ2-7, with a tentative D call TRBD1 (6 bases). Trimming left V 2 bases short and J 13 bases short, with 18 bases between. The CDR3 contains 13 residues. Looked up from germline, CDR1 is MNHEY and CDR2 is SVGAGI. CDR3 amino acids: CASSYHLGQGLYF. Here the CDR3 DNA reads TGTGCCAGCAGTTACCATTTGGGACAAGGCTTATACTTC.

The chain employs TRBV7-9 and TRBJ2-3; the D is unclear. The CDR3 sequence is 13 residues long. Germline CDR1 is SEHNR and CDR2 is FQNEAQ (reference sequence). Trimming left V 1 base short and J 4 bases short, with 6 bases between. The CDR3 is CASSLGSADTQYF. The CDR3 DNA reads as TGTGCCAGCAGCTTAGGGTCCGCAGATACGCAGTATTTT.

This clonotype appeared many times. V and J are TRBV7-2 and TRBJ2-3, with 9 bases fitting TRBD2. The CDR3 is 17 residues long. Per the germline V gene, CDR1 is SGHTA and CDR2 is FQGNSA. Trimming cost V 1 base and J 5 bases; bases outside gene matches: 10. CDR3 loop: CASSLVGLAGERDTQYF. The CDR3 DNA sequence: TGTGCCAGCAGCTTAGTGGGATTAGCGGGAGAACGAGATACGCAGTATTTT.

V usage is TRBV2 and J usage is TRBJ1-2; D gene unclear. Germline V gene lookup returns CDR1 SNHLY and CDR2 FYNNEI. V was clipped by 7 bases and J by 1 base, with 13 bases between them. The CDR3 has 14 amino acids. CDR3 residues: CASNPDRNNYGYTF. For the CDR3, the DNA is TGTGCCAGCAACCCTGACCGCAATAACTATGGCTACACCTTC.

The V gene is TRBV27, the J gene TRBJ2-7; 10 positions match TRBD2. CDR3 length equals 15 residues. V was pared by 2 bases and J by 6 bases, with 7 bases of the junction left unmatched. Looked up from germline, CDR1 is MNHEY and CDR2 is SMNVEV (reference sequence). The CDR3 region is CASSLRASGSFEQYV. In nucleotides, the CDR3 is TGTGCCAGCAGTTTACGGGCTAGCGGGAGTTTCGAGCAGTACGTC.

The table lists this clonotype with a few counts. The V and J genes are TRBV19 and TRBJ1-1, with D perhaps matching TRBD1 (5 bases). CDR1 and CDR2 from the germline V gene are LNHDA and SQIVND (reference sequence). The CDR3 has 13 residues. Trimming left V 5 bases short and J 3 bases short, with 10 bases between. DNA for the CDR3: TGTGCCAGTAGTCCCAGGGTGGACACTGAAGCTTTCTTT. Its protein is CASSPRVDTEAFF. Based on the CDR3 plus reference TRBV19 and TRBJ1-1, the full variable domain is DGGITQSPKYLFRKEGQNVTLSCEQNLNHDAMYWYRQDPGQGLRLIYYSQIVNDFQKGDIAEGYSVSREKKESFPLTVTSAQKNPTAFYLCASSPRVDTEAFFGQGTRLTVV.

This clonotype showed up just a few times. The chain couples TRBV7-2 to TRBJ2-2; D unresolved. V shed 2 bases and J shed 5 bases, with 6 bases lying between them. This CDR3 spans 13 amino acids. Germline V CDR1 and CDR2: SGHTA, FQGNSA. The CDR3 region is CASSLKQTGELFF. CDR3 DNA: TGTGCCAGCAGCTTAAAGCAAACCGGGGAGCTGTTTTTT. The entire variable domain, with the rest obtained from reference TRBV7-2 and TRBJ2-2, is as follows: GAGVSQSPSNKVTEKGKDVELRCDPISGHTALYWYRQSLGQGLEFLIYFQGNSAPDKSGLPSDRFSAERTGGSVSTLTIQRTQQEDSAVYLCASSLKQTGELFFGEGSRLTVL.

V is TRBV5-8 and J is TRBJ1-1, with 7 bases identical to TRBD1. This CDR3 spans 16 amino acids. Germline-derived CDR1 and CDR2 are SGHTS and YDEGEE. With 4 bases clipped from V and 0 bases from J, the junction kept 9 bases outside the gene matches. The CDR3: CASSTGTVAMNTEAFF. CDR3 DNA sequence: TGTGCCAGCAGCACCGGGACAGTTGCTATGAACACTGAAGCTTTCTTT.

This chain connects TRBV19 to TRBJ2-1; TRBD2 matches at 7 bases. The V gene's germline CDR1 is LNHDA and CDR2 SQIVND (reference sequence). The CDR3 has 15 amino acids. Trimming took 6 bases from V and 4 from J; bases not matched to a gene: 9. The CDR3 region is CASRISGSAYNEQFF. DNA for the CDR3: TGTGCCAGTAGGATTAGCGGGTCGGCATACAATGAGCAGTTCTTC.

The rearrangement uses TRBV6-1 and TRBJ1-5, with 7 bases identical to TRBD1. This CDR3 contains 17 residues. The J segment lost 2 bases and the V segment lost 8 bases, leaving 15 bases of the junction unmatched. Germline V gives CDR1 MNHNS, CDR2 SASEGT. For the CDR3, the DNA is TGTGCCAGCTCAGATAGACAGGGCCTCCAGGGCAATCAGCCCCAGCATTTT. Encoded protein: CASSDRQGLQGNQPQHF.

The sample holds a few counts of this clonotype. The chain uses TRBV19 and TRBJ2-2; TRBD2 matches 9 bases. Germline V CDR1 and CDR2: LNHDA, SQIVND (reference sequence). This CDR3 is built from 15 residues. V lost 9 bases to trimming and J lost 5 bases; unmatched junction nucleotides: 10. CDR3 nucleotide sequence: TGTGCCAGCGCTCGTCTAGCGGGAAATACCGGGGAGCTGTTTTTT. Its translation: CASARLAGNTGELFF.

In its sample, this clonotype was seen many times. CDR3: CASSLSGSSTDTQYF. The CDR3 DNA is TGTGCCAGCAGCTTGAGCGGGAGCAGCACAGATACGCAGTATTTT. The chain links TRBV11-2 to TRBJ2-3; 8 bases map to TRBD2. V was clipped by 3 bases and J by 0 bases; unmatched bases: 2. The CDR3 is 15 residues long. CDR1 is SGHAT, CDR2 FQNNGV, per germline.

Comments on this clonotype: It may be a read error: a sequence one base away is much more abundant. The chain is built from TRBV7-2 and TRBJ2-7; maybe TRBD2 (6 bases). CDR3 length equals 14 residues. Germline V gene sequence: CDR1 SGHTA, CDR2 FQGNSA. CDR3 in amino acids: CASGLERGGGEQYF. DNA for the CDR3: TGTGCCAGCGGCTTAGAGAGGGGAGGTGGCGAGCAGTACTTC.

The gene calls are TRBV19 and TRBJ2-1; D possibly uses TRBD1 or TRBD2 (5 bases each). The V gene's germline CDR1 is LNHDA and CDR2 SQIVND (reference sequence). The CDR3 extends over 16 amino acids. Trimming took 5 bases from V and 0 from J, leaving 14 bases between them. Here the CDR3 reads CASSPTGTSSYNEQFF. CDR3 in DNA: TGTGCCAGTAGTCCTACCGGGACCAGCTCCTACAATGAGCAGTTCTTC.